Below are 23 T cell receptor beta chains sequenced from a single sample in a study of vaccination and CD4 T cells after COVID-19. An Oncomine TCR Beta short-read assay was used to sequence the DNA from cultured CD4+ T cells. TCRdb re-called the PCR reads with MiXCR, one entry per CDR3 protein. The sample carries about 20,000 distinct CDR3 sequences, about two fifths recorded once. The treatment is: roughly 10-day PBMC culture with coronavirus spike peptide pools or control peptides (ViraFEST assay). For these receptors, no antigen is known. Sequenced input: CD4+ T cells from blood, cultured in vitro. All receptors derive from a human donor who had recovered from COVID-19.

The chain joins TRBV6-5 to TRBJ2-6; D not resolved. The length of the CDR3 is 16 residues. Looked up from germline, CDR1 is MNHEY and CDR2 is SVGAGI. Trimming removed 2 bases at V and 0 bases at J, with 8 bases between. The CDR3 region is CASSYAFVSGANVLTF. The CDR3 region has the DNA TGTGCCAGCAGTTACGCCTTCGTCTCTGGGGCCAACGTCCTGACTTTC.

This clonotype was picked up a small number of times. CDR3 residues: CASSITGPGELFF. The CDR3 nucleotides read TGTGCCAGTAGTATCACGGGACCCGGGGAGCTGTTTTTT. This rearrangement joins TRBV19 to TRBJ2-2, with D possibly called TRBD1 or TRBD2 (5 bases each). Trimming took 3 bases from V and 6 from J, leaving 8 bases between them. The germline CDR1 and CDR2 sequences are LNHDA and SQIVND (reference sequence). This CDR3 region has 13 residues.

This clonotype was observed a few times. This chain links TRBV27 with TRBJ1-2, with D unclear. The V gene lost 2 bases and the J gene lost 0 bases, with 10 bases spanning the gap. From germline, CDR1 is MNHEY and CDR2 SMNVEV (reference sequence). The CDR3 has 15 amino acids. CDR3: CASSLNGGTNYGYTF. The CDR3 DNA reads TGTGCCAGCAGTTTAAACGGTGGAACTAACTATGGCTACACCTTC.

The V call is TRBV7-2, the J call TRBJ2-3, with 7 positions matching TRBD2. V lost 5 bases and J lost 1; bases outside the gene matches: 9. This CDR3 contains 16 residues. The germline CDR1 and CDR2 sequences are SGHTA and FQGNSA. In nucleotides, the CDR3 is TGTGCCAGCAGCCATAATAGCGGGTTCGGCACAGATACGCAGTATTTT. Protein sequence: CASSHNSGFGTDTQYF.

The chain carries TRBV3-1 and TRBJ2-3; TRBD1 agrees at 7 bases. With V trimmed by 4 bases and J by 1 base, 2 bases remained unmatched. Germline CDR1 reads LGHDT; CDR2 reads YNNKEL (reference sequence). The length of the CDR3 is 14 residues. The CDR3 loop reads CASSLGQGTDTQYF. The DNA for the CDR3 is TGTGCCAGCAGCCTCGGACAGGGCACAGATACGCAGTATTTT.

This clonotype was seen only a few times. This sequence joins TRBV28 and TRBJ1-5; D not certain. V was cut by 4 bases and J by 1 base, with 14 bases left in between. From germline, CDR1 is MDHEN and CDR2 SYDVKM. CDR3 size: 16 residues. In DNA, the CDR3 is TGTGCCAGCAGTTACATCAGGAGTGGAAGCAATCAGCCCCAGCATTTT. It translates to CASSYIRSGSNQPQHF.

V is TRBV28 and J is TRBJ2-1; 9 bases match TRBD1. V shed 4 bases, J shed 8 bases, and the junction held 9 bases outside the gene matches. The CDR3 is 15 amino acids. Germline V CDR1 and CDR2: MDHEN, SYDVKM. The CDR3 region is CASSSAGTGSYEQFF. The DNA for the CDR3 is TGTGCCAGCAGTTCCGCCGGGACAGGGTCGTATGAGCAGTTCTTC.

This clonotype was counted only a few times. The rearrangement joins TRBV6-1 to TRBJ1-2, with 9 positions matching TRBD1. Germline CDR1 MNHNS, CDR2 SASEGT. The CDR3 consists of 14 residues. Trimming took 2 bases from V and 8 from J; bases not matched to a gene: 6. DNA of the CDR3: TGTGCCAGCAGTGAACGGGACAGGGTACGAGGCTACACCTTC. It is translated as CASSERDRVRGYTF.

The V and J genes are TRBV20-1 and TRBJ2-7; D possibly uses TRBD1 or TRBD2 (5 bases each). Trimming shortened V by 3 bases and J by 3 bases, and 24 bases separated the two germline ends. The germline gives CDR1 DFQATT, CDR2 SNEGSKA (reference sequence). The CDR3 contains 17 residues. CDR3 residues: CSARGRVGRTLYYEQYF. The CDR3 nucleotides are TGCAGTGCTAGGGGACGCGTTGGGCGGACTCTTTACTACGAGCAGTACTTC.

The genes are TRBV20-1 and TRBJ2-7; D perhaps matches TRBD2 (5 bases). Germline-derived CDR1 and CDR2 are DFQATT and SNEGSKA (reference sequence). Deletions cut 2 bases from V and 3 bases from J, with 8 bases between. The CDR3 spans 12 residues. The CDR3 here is CSARYRGYEQYF. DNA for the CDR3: TGCAGTGCTAGATATCGGGGCTACGAGCAGTACTTC.

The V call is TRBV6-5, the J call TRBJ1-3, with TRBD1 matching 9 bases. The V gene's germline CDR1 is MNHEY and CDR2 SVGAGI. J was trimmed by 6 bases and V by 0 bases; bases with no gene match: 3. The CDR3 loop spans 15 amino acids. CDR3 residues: CASSYSGTGLNTIYF. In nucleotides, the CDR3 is TGTGCCAGCAGTTACTCTGGGACAGGGTTAAACACCATATATTTT.

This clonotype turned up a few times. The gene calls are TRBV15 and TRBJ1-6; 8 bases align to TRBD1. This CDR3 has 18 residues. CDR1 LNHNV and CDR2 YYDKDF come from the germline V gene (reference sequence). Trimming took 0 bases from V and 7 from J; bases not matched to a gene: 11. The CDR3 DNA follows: TGTGCCACCAGCAGAGATCCCACAAACAGGGGGAGGAATTCACCCCTCCACTTT. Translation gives CATSRDPTNRGRNSPLHF.

The CDR3 loop is CASRAGLGYTF. The DNA for the CDR3 is TGTGCCAGCAGAGCCGGGCTTGGCTACACCTTC. The chain recombines TRBV28 with TRBJ1-2; no firm D call. V lost 6 bases and J lost 7, with 9 bases in between. The CDR3 consists of 11 residues. Germline values: CDR1 MDHEN, CDR2 SYDVKM.

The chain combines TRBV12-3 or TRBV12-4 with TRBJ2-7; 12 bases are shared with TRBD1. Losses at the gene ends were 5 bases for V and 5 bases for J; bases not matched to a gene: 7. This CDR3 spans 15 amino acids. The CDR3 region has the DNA TGTGCCAGCAGTCCTCGGCGGGACAGGGGGCACGAGCAGTACTTC. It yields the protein CASSPRRDRGHEQYF.

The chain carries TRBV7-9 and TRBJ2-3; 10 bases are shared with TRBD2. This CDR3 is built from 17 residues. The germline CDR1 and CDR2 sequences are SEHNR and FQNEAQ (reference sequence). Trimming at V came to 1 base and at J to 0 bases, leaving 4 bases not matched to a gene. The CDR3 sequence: CASSLGLAGVSTDTQYF. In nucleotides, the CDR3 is TGTGCCAGCAGCTTAGGGCTAGCGGGGGTCAGCACAGATACGCAGTATTTT.

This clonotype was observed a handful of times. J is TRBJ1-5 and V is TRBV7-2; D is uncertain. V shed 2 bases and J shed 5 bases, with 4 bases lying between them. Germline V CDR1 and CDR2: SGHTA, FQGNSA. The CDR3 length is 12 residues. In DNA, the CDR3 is TGTGCCAGCAGCTTAAGAGATCAGCCCCAGCATTTT. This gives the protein CASSLRDQPQHF.

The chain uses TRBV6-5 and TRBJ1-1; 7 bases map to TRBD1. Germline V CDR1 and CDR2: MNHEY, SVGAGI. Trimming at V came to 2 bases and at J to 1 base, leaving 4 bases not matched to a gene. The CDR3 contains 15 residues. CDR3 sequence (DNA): TGTGCCAGCAGTTACCCCGGGACAGAGAACACTGAAGCTTTCTTT. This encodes CASSYPGTENTEAFF.

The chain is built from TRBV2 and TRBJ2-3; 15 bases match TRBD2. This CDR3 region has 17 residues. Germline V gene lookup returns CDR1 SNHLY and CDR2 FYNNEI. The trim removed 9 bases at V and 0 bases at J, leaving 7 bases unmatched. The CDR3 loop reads CAREGLAGGVSTDTQYF. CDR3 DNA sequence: TGTGCCAGAGAGGGACTAGCGGGGGGCGTTAGCACAGATACGCAGTATTTT.

CDR3 bases: TGTGCCAGCAGCTTCCCCGGGGGGGTTACAGATACGCAGTATTTT. Translation gives CASSFPGGVTDTQYF. This chain joins TRBV5-4 and TRBJ2-3, with TRBD2 identical over 8 bases. V trimming: 2 bases; J trimming: 3 bases; junction bases outside the gene matches: 5. Germline CDR1 and CDR2: SGHNT and YYREEE (reference sequence). CDR3 length: 15 amino acids. Looking up the rest from reference TRBV5-4 and TRBJ2-3 gives the full variable domain: ETGVTQSPTHLIKTRGQQVTLRCSSQSGHNTVSWYQQALGQGPQFIFQYYREEENGRGNFPPRFSGLQFPNYSSELNVNALELDDSALYLCASSFPGGVTDTQYFGPGTRLTVL.

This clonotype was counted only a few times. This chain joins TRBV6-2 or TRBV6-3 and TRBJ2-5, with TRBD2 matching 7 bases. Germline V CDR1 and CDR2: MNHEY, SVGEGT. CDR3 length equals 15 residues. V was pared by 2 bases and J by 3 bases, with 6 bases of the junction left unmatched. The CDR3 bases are TGTGCCAGCAGTTACGACGCTAGCGGAGAAGAGACCCAGTACTTC. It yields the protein CASSYDASGEETQYF.

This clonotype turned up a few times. DNA for the CDR3: TGCGCCAGCAGCCAAACGGACCGGCCCCCTTGGATGAACACTGAAGCTTTCTTT. Translation gives CASSQTDRPPWMNTEAFF. The gene calls are TRBV4-3 and TRBJ1-1; D unclear. Trimming removed 2 bases at V and 0 bases at J, with 19 bases between. Germline V lookup: CDR1 LGHNA, CDR2 YSLEER. CDR3 size: 18 residues.

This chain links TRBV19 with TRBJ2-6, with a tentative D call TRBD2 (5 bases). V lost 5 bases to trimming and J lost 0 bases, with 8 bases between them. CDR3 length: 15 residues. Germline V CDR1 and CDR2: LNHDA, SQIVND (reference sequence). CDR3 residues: CASSAGDSGANVLTF. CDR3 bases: TGTGCCAGTAGTGCCGGGGACTCTGGGGCCAACGTCCTGACTTTC.

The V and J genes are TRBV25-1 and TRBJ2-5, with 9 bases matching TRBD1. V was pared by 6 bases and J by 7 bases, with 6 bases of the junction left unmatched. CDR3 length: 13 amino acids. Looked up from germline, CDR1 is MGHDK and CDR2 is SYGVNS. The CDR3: CASRGQGLGTQYF. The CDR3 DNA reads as TGTGCCAGCAGGGGACAGGGCTTGGGGACCCAGTACTTC.